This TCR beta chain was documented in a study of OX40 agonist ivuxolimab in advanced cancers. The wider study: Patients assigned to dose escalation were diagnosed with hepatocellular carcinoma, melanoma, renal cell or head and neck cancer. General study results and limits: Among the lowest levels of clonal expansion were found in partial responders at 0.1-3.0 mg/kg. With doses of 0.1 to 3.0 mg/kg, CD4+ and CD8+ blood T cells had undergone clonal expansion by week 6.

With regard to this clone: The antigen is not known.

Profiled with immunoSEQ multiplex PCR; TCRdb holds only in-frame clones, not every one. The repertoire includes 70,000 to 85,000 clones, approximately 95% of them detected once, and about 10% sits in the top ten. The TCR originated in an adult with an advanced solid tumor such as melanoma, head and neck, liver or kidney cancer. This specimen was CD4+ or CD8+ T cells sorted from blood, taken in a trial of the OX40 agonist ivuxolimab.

The CDR3 DNA reads as TGTGCCAGCAGCCCTGGGGGGGCTGAAGCTTTCTTT. Protein product: CASSPGGAEAFF. The V call is TRBV28, the J call TRBJ1-1, with TRBD1 as a possible D gene (5 bases). Trimming took off 6 bases at V and 6 bases at J, with 11 bases between the two ends. The CDR3 runs to 12 residues. The germline V gene has CDR1 MDHEN and CDR2 SYDVKM. The full variable domain, in which reference TRBV28 and TRBJ1-1 provide the parts outside the CDR3, is DVKVTQSSRYLVKRTGEKVFLECVQDMDHENMFWYRQDPGLGLRLIYFSYDVKMKEKGDIPEGYSVSREKKERFSLILESASTNQTSMYLCASSPGGAEAFFGQGTRLTVV.